The clone carrying this TCR beta chain was counted a single time. Its antigen is still unknown. In the PCR, 60 Vbeta and 13 Jbeta primers were used. Repertoires were generated with immunoSEQ multiplex PCR, while TCRdb's copy carries only in-frame clones and drops some. The table has under 300,000 clones, under 80% seen once; the top ten hold roughly 2.4%. Germline V gene sequence: CDR1 ENHRY, CDR2 SYGVKD. V was pared by 6 bases and J by 6 bases, with 15 bases between. The CDR3 length is 14 residues. This specimen belongs to a study of cytomegalovirus exposure and HLA in healthy donors. General study findings and limits: The study designated 150 or so TCR beta chains cytomegalovirus-associated. High sensitivity and specificity were reportedly achieved when the classifier diagnosed cytomegalovirus status. Immune exposure was documented only through CMV serostatus.

Material: PBMCs. The chain is built from TRBV10-3 and TRBJ2-1, with D perhaps matching TRBD2 (5 bases). The TCR comes from a female donor in good health and CMV-seronegative. CDR3 sequence: CAISQGLAFNEQFF. In nucleotides, the CDR3 is TGTGCCATCAGCCAAGGGCTAGCATTCAATGAGCAGTTCTTC.